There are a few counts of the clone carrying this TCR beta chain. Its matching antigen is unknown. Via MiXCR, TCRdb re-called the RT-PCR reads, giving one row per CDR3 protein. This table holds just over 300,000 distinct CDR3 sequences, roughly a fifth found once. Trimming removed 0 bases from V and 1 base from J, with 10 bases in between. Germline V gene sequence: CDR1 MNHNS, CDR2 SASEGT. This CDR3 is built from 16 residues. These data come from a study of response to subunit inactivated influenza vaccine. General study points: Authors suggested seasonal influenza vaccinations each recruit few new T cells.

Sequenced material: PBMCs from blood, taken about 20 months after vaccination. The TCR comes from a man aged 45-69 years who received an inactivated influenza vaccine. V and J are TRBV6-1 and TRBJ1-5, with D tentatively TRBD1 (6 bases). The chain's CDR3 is CASSEALGQSNQPQHF. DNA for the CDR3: TGTGCCAGCAGTGAAGCGCTAGGACAGAGCAATCAGCCCCAGCATTTT.